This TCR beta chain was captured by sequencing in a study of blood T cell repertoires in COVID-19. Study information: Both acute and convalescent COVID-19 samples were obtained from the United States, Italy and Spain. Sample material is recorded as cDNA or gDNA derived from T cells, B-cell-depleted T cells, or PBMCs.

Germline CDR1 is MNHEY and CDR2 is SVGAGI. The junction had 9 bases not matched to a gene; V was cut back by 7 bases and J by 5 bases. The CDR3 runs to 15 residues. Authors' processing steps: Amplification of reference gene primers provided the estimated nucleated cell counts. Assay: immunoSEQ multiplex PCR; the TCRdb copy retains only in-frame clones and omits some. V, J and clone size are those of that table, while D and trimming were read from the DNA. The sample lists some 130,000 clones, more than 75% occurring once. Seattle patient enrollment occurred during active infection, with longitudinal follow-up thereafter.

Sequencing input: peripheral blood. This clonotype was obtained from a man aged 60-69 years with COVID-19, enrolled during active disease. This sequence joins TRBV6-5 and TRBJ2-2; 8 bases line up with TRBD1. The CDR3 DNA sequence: TGTGCCAGCACTCCGACAGGGGTTCGGACCGGGGAGCTGTTTTTT. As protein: CASTPTGVRTGELFF.